The T cell receptor beta chain under discussion was sequenced for a study of T cell responses to AZD1222 COVID-19 vaccine. In germline, CDR1 is GTSNPN, CDR2 SVGIG (reference sequence). V dropped 8 bases and J dropped 7 bases, with 18 bases sitting between them. This CDR3 has 14 amino acids. Clones were read by immunoSEQ multiplex PCR, and TCRdb kept only the in-frame ones, dropping some. Of roughly 120,000 clones in the sample, roughly nine tenths were seen once. The chain joins TRBV30 to TRBJ1-6; D remains ambiguous. The source is an adult in good health. The sample here was peripheral blood, taken on day 0 of AZD1222 vaccination. CDR3 bases: TGTGCCCACCGAATGCGGCAGAACAATTCACCCCTCCACTTT. It specifies CAHRMRQNNSPLHF.